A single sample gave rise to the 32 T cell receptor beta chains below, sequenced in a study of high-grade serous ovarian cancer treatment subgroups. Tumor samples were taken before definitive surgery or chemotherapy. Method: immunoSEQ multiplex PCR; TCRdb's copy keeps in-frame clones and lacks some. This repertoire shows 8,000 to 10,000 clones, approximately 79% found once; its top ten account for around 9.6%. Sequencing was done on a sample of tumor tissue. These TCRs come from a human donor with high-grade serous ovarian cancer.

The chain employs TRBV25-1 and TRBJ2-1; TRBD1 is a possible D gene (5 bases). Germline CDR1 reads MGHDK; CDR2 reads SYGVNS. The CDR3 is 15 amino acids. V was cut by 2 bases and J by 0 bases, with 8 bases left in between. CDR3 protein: CASSEQGHSYNEQFF. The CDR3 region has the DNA TGTGCCAGCAGTGAACAGGGCCACTCCTACAATGAGCAGTTCTTC. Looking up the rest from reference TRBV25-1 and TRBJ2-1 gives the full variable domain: EADIYQTPRYLVIGTGKKITLECSQTMGHDKMYWYQQDPGMELHLIHYSYGVNSTEKGDLSSESTVSRIRTEHFPLTLESARPSHTSQYLCASSEQGHSYNEQFFGPGTRLTVL.

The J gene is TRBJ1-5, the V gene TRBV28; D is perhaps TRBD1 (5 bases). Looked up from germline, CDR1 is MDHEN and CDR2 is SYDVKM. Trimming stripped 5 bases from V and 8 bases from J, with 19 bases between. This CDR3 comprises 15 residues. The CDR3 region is CASSLSPAGSKPQHF. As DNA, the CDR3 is TGTGCCAGCAGTCTAAGTCCGGCAGGGAGTAAGCCCCAGCATTTT.

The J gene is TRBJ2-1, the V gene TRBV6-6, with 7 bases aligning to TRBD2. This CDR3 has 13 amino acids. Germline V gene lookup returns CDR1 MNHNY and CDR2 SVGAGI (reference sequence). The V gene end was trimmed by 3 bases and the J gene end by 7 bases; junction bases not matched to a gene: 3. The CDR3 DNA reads TGTGCCAGCAGTTATGGGAGGGAAAATGAGCAGTTCTTC. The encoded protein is CASSYGRENEQFF.

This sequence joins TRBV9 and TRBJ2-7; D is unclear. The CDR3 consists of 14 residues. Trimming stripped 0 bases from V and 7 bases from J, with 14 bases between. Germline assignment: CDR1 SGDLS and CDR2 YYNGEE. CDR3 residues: CASSVGQAAEEQYF. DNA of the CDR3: TGTGCCAGCAGCGTAGGTCAAGCCGCGGAGGAGCAGTACTTC.

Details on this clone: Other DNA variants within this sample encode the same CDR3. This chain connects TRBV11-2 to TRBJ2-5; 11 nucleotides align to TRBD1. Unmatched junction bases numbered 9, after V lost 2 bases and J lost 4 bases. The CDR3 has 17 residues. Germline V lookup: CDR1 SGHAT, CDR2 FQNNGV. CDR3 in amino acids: CASSLIAAGTGGETQYF. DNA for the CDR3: TGTGCCAGCAGCTTAATAGCGGCCGGGACAGGGGGAGAGACCCAGTACTTC.

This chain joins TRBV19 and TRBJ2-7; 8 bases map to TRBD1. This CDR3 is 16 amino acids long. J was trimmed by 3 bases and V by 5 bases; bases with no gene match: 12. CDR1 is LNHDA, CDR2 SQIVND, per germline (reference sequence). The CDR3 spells CASSPRRQGLSYEQYF. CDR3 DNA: TGTGCCAGTAGTCCCAGGAGACAGGGGCTCAGCTACGAGCAGTACTTC.

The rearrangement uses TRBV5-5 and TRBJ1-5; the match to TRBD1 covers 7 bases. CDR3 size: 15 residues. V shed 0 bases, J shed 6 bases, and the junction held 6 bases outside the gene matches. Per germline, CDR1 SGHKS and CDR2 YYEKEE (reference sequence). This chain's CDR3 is CASSLGDSDLQPQHF. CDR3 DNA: TGTGCCAGCAGCTTGGGGGACAGCGATCTTCAGCCCCAGCATTTT. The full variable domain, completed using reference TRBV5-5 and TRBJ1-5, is DAGVTQSPTHLIKTRGQQVTLRCSPISGHKSVSWYQQVLGQGPQFIFQYYEKEERGRGNFPDRFSARQFPNYSSELNVNALLLGDSALYLCASSLGDSDLQPQHFGDGTRLSIL.

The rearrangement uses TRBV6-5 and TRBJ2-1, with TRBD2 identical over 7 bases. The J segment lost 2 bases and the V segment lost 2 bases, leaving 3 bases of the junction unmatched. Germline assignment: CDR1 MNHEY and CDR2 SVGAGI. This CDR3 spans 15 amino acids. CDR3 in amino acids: CASSYERGPYNEQFF. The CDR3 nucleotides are TGTGCCAGCAGTTACGAGCGGGGCCCCTACAATGAGCAGTTCTTC.

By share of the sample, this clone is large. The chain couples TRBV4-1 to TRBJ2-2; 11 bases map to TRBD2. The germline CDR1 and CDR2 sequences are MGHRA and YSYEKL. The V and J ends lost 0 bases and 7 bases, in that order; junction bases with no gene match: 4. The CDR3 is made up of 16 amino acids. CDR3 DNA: TGCGCCAGCAGCCAAGATCCGGGACTAGCGGACGGGGAGCTGTTTTTT. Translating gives CASSQDPGLADGELFF.

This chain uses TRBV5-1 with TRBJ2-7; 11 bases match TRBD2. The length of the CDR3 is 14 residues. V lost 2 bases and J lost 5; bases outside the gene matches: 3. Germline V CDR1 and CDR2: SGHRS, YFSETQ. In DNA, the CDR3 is TGCGCCAGCAGCTTCACTAGCGGGAGAAACGAGCAGTACTTC. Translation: CASSFTSGRNEQYF.

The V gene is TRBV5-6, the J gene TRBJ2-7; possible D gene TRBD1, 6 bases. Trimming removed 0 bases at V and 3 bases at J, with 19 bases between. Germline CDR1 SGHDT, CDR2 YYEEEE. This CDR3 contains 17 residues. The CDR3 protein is CASSLGSGAPLVYEQYF. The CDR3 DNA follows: TGTGCCAGCAGCTTGGGGTCAGGGGCTCCCCTGGTCTACGAGCAGTACTTC.

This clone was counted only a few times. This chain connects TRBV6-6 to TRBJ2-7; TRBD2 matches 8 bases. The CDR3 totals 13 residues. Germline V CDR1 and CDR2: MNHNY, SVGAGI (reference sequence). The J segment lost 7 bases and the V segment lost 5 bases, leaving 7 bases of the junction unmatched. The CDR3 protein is CASSQGLATEQYF. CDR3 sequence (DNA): TGTGCCAGCAGTCAAGGACTAGCCACGGAGCAGTACTTC.

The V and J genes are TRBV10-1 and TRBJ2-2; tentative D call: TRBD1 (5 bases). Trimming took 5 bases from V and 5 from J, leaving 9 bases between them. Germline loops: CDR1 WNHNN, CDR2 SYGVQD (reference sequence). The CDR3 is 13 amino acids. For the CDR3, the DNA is TGCGCCAGCAGTTTTAGACAGACCGGGGAGCTGTTTTTT. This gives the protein CASSFRQTGELFF.

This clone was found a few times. The CDR3, as DNA: TGTGCCAGCAGCTTATTCGGCGGGGCGAACACCGGGGAGCTGTTTTTT. Its translation: CASSLFGGANTGELFF. V is TRBV7-2 and J is TRBJ2-2; D possibly corresponds to TRBD2 (6 bases). V was clipped by 2 bases and J by 0 bases, with 10 bases between them. Germline CDR1 and CDR2: SGHTA and FQGNSA. CDR3 length: 16 residues.

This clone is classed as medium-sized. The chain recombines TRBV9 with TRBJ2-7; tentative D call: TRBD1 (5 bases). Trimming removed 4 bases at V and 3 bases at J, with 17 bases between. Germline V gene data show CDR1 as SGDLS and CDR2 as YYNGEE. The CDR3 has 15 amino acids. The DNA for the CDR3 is TGTGCCAGCAGCCCGTCCCTGACAGATAACTACGAGCAGTACTTC. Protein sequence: CASSPSLTDNYEQYF.

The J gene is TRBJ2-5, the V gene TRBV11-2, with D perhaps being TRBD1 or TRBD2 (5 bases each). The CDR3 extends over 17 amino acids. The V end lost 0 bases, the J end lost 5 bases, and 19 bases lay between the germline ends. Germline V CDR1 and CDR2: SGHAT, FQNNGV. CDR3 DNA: TGTGCCAGCAGCTTAGATTTAGGGACGACCCGAGGGGAGACCCAGTACTTC. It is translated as CASSLDLGTTRGETQYF.

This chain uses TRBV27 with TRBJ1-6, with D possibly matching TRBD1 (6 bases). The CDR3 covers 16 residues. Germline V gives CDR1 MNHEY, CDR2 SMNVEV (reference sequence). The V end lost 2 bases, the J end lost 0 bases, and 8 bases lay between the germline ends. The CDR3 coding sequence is TGTGCCAGCAGTTTAATAGGGGGCTCCTATAATTCACCCCTCCACTTT. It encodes CASSLIGGSYNSPLHF.

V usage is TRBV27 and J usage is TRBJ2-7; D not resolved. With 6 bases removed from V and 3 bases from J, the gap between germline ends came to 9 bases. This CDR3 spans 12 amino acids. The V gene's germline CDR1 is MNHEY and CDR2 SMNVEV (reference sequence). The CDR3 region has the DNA TGTGCCAGCAGCCCATTCCACTACGAGCAGTACTTC. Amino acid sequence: CASSPFHYEQYF.

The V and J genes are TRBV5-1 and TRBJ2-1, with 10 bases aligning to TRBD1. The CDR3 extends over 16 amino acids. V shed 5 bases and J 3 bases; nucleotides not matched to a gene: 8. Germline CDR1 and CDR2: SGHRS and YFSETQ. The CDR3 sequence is CASRAGTGDVYNEQFF. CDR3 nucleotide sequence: TGCGCCAGCAGAGCCGGGACAGGGGACGTCTACAATGAGCAGTTCTTC.

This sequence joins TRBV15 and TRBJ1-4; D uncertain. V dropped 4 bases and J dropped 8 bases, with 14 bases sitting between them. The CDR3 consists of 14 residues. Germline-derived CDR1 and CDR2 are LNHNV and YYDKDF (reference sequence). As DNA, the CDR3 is TGTGCCACCAGCACCGACCTGGGCCTAGAAAAACTGTTTTTT. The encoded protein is CATSTDLGLEKLFF.

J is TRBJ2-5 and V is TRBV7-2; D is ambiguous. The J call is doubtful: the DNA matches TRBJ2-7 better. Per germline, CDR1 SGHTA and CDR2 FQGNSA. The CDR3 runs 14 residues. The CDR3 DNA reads TGTGCCAGCAGCTTAATACTGGGGATAGGCGAGCAGTACTTC. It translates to CASSLILGIGEQYF.

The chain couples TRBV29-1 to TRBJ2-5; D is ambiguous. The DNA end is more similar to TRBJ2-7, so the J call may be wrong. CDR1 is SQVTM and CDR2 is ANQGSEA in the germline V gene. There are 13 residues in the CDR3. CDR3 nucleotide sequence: TGCAGCGTTGGCGACCCGGTTCGGTACGAGCAGTACTTC. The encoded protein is CSVGDPVRYEQYF.

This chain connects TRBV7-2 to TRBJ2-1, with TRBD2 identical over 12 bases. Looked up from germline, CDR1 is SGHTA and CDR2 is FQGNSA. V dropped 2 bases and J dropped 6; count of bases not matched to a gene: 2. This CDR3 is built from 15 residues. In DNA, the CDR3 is TGTGCCAGCAGCTTACTAGCGGGAGGGCCCAATGAGCAGTTCTTC. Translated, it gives CASSLLAGGPNEQFF.

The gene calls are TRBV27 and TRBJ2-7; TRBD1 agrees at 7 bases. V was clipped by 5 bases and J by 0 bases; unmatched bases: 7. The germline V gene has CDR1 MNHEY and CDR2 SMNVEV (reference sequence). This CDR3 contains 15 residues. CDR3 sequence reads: CASSRTNRGSYEQYF. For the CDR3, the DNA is TGTGCCAGCAGTCGAACGAACAGGGGCTCCTACGAGCAGTACTTC.

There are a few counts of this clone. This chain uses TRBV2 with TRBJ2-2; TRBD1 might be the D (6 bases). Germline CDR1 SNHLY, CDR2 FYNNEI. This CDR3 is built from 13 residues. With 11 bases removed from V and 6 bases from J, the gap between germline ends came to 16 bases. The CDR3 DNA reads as TGTGCCGGATCGGGACAAAACGCCGGGGAGCTGTTTTTT. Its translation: CAGSGQNAGELFF. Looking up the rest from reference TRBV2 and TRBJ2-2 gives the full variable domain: EPEVTQTPSHQVTQMGQEVILRCVPISNHLYFYWYRQILGQKVEFLVSFYNNEISEKSEIFDDQFSVERPDGSNFTLKIRSTKLEDSAMYFCAGSGQNAGELFFGEGSRLTVL.

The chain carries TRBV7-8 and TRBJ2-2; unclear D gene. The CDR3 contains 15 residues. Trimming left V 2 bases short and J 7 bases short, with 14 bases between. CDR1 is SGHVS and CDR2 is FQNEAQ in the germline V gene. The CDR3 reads CASSLNTQYFGELFF. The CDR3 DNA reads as TGTGCCAGCAGCTTAAATACCCAGTATTTCGGGGAGCTGTTTTTT.

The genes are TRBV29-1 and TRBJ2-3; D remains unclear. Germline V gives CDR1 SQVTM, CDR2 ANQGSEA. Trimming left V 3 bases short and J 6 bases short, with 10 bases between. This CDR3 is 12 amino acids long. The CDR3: CSVDGSSDTQYF. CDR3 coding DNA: TGCAGCGTTGACGGATCCTCCGATACGCAGTATTTT.

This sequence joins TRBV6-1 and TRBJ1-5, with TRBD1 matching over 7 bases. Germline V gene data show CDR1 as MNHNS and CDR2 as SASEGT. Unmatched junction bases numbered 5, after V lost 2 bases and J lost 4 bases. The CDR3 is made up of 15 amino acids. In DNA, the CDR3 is TGTGCCAGCAGTGAAAGGGGGACAGTAAATCAGCCCCAGCATTTT. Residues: CASSERGTVNQPQHF.

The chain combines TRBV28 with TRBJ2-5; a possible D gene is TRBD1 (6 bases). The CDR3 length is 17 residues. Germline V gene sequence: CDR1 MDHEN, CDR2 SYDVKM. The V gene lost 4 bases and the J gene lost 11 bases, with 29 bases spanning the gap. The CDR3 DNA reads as TGTGCCAGCAGTTCCCTTTTAGGGGGAACCACCGGTTGGGAGCAGTACTTC. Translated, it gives CASSSLLGGTTGWEQYF.

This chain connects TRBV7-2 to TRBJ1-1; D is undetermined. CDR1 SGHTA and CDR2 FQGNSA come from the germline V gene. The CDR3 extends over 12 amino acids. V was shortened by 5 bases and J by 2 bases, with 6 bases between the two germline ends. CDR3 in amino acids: CASSHGNTEAFF. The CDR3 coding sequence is TGTGCCAGCAGCCACGGAAACACTGAAGCTTTCTTT.

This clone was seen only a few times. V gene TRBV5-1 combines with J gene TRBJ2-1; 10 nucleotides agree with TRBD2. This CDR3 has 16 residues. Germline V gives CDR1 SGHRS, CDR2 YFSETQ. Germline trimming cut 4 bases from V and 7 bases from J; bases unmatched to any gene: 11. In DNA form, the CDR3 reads TGCGCCAGCAGCCCCCAGGGACTAGCGATAAGGAATGAGCAGTTCTTC. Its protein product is CASSPQGLAIRNEQFF.

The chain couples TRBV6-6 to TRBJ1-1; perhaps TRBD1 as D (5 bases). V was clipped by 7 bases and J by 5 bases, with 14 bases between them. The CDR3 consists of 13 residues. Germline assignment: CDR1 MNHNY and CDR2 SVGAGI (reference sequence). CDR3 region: CASTKTGRTEAFF. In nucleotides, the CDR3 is TGTGCCAGCACTAAAACGGGGCGAACTGAAGCTTTCTTT.